A few counts support the clone carrying this TCR beta chain. Its antigen remains unknown. This sample is part of a study of glioma-infiltrating T cells. Findings and limits, study-wide: Only very few CDR3 sequences appeared in both tissue and blood.

The V gene end was trimmed by 0 bases and the J gene end by 1 base; junction bases not matched to a gene: 8. The CDR3 loop spans 18 amino acids. Germline V gene data show CDR1 as DFQATT and CDR2 as SNEGSKA (reference sequence). The iRepertoire nested amplicon-rescue multiplex PCR amplified TCR alpha and beta CDR3s from RNA. One-step reverse transcription and amplification started from approximately 100-400 ng of tissue mRNA or PBMC total RNA. Each CDR3 protein gets one entry after TCRdb re-called the multiplex PCR reads with MiXCR. The sample includes 100,000 to 150,000 distinct CDR3 sequences, approximately 24% seen only once; the top ten take around a quarter.

The clonotype was recovered from a human donor with low-grade glioma or glioblastoma, undergoing nonglioma brain surgery, or in good health (not recorded which). The gene calls are TRBV20-1 and TRBJ2-3; 12 bases agree with TRBD2. Sequencing input: glioma tissue, nonneoplastic brain tissue, or PBMCs (not recorded which). CDR3 region: CSARDRTSGAGGTDTQYF. CDR3 sequence (DNA): TGCAGTGCTAGAGATCGGACTAGCGGGGCGGGGGGCACAGATACGCAGTATTTT.